What follows is one TCR beta chain and its context. The data are from a study of blood T cell repertoires in COVID-19. CDR1 is SEHNR and CDR2 is FQNEAQ in the germline V gene (reference sequence). The CDR3 consists of 15 residues. V was cut by 1 base and J by 0 bases, with 7 bases left in between. Produced via immunoSEQ multiplex PCR; TCRdb's table is partial and in-frame only. The table includes a few hundred thousand clones, roughly 88% detected once. Sequenced input: peripheral blood. This chain connects TRBV7-9 to TRBJ1-3, with D perhaps TRBD1 (6 bases). This receptor was taken from a woman aged 25 to 39 with COVID-19, enrolled during active disease. In nucleotides, the CDR3 is TGTGCCAGCAGCTTAGTACAGGGCTCTGGAAACACCATATATTTT. Encoded protein: CASSLVQGSGNTIYF.